The present T cell receptor beta chain was sequenced within a study of STAT3 mutations in large granular lymphocyte leukemia. Worth noting for this clone: Its antigen is undetermined.

Study-wide findings and caveats: At least one immunodominant TCR beta clonotype appeared in every T-cell large granular lymphocyte leukemia patient. Samples missed the first appearance of the clone.

The assay was immunoSEQ multiplex PCR, and TCRdb's table has in-frame clones only and misses some. Altogether roughly 9,700 clones are present, nearly 90% being singletons, with the ten largest covering about 25%. The CDR3 spans 14 residues. The trim removed 6 bases at V and 6 bases at J, leaving 6 bases unmatched. In germline, CDR1 is MNHEY, CDR2 SVGAGI. The chain carries TRBV6-5 and TRBJ2-1, with 9 bases fitting TRBD1. This receptor was identified in a man in his 60s with T-cell large granular lymphocyte leukemia. Some clones in this sample may be carry-over from other donors' samples. Sequencing was done on a sample of peripheral blood mononuclear cells. The CDR3 nucleotides read TGTGCCAGCAGCCCCGGGACAGGGCGCAATGAGCAGTTCTTC. Its translation: CASSPGTGRNEQFF.